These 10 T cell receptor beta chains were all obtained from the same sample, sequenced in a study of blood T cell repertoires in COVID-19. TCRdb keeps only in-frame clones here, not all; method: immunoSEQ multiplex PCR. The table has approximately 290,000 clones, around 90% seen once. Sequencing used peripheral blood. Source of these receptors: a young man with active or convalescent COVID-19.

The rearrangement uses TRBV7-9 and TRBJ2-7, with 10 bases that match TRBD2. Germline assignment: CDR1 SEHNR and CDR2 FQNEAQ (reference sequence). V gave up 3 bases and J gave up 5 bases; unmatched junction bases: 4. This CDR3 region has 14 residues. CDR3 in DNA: TGTGCCAGCAGCTTCCCTAGCGGGAGAGACGAGCAGTACTTC. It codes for CASSFPSGRDEQYF.

The CDR3 is CASSPQGNEQFF. In DNA, the CDR3 is TGCGCCAGCAGCCCGCAGGGGAATGAGCAGTTCTTC. The V call is TRBV5-1, the J call TRBJ2-1, with a tentative D call TRBD1 (6 bases). CDR3 length: 12 amino acids. Germline assignment: CDR1 SGHRS and CDR2 YFSETQ. Trimming pared 4 bases from V and 7 bases from J, leaving 9 bases between.

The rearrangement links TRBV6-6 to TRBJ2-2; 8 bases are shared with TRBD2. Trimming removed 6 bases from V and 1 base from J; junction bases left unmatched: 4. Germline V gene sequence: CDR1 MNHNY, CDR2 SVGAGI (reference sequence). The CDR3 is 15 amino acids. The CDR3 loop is CASRGSGGNTGELFF. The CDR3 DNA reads TGTGCCAGCAGAGGAAGCGGGGGGAACACCGGGGAGCTGTTTTTT.

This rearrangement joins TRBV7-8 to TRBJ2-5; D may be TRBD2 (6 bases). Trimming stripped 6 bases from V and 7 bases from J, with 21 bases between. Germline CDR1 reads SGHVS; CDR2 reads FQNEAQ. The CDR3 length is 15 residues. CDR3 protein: CASSLNRDSMATQYF. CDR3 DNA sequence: TGTGCCAGCAGTCTCAACCGGGACTCGATGGCGACCCAGTACTTC.

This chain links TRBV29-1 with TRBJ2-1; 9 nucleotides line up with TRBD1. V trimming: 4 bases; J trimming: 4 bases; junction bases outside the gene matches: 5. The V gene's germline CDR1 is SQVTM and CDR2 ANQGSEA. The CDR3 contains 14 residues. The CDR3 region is CSVGRDRAYNEQFF. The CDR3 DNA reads TGCAGCGTTGGCCGGGACAGGGCGTACAATGAGCAGTTCTTC.

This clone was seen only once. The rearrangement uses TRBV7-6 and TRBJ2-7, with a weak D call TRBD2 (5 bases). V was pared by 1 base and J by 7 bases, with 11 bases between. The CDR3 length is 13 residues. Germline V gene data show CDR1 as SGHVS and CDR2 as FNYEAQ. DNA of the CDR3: TGTGCCAGCAGCTTAGAGAGGCGAGGGGAGCAGTACTTC. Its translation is CASSLERRGEQYF.

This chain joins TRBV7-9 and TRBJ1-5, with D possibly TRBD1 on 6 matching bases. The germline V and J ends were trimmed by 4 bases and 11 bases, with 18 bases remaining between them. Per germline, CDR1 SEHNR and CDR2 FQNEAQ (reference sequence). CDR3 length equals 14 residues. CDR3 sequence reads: CASSSIGEGGTQHF. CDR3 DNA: TGTGCCAGCAGCTCGATTGGGGAGGGGGGTACCCAGCATTTT.

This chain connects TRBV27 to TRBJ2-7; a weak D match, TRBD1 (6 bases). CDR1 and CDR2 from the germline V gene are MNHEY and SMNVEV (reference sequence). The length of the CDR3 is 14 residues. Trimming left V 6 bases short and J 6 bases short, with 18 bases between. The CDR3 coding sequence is TGTGCCAGCAGACGGGACACCAGAGGGGGCGAGCAGTACTTC. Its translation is CASRRDTRGGEQYF.

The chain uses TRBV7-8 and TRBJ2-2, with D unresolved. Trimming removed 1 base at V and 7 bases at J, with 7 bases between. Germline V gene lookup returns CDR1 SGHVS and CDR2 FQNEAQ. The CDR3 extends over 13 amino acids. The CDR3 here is CASSLVGFGELFF. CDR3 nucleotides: TGTGCCAGCAGCTTAGTGGGCTTCGGGGAGCTGTTTTTT.

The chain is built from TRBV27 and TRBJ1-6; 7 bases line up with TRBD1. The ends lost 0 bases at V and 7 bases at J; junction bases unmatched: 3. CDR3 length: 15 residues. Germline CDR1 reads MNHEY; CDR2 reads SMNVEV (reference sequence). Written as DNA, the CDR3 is TGTGCCAGCAGTTTATCCGCGGGACAGAATTCACCCCTCCACTTT. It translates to CASSLSAGQNSPLHF.